This record concerns one T cell receptor (beta chain) sequence. The sample belongs to a study of CDR3 diversity in severe acne. TCRdb redid the calling of the PCR reads with MiXCR, one entry per CDR3 protein. The data hold around 94,000 distinct CDR3 sequences, with roughly 51% observed a single time. V gave up 1 base and J gave up 0 bases; unmatched junction bases: 6. This CDR3 region has 17 residues. Germline V CDR1 and CDR2: SEHNR, FQNEAQ (reference sequence). The sample was blood. This TCR was recovered from a male donor with acne. The chain uses TRBV7-9 and TRBJ2-3; 8 bases match TRBD1. For the CDR3, the DNA is TGTGCCAGCAGCTTAGTGGGACAGGCTGTGAGCACAGATACGCAGTATTTT. Encoded protein: CASSLVGQAVSTDTQYF.